This entry lists 7 T cell receptor beta chains sequenced from one sample in a study of a mutant IDH1 vaccine in newly diagnosed glioma. Time point: week 47, end of study. One vaccine dose held 300 ug of mutant IDH1 20-mer peptide and came with topical imiquimod. Their antigens are not known. Using immunoSEQ multiplex PCR, the repertoire was profiled, and TCRdb retains in-frame clones only, with some absent. The table lists roughly 46,000 clones, around 84% of them singletons, with roughly 4.3% in the top ten. Sequencing was performed on PBMCs, taken from a glioma patient whose treatment included an IDH1 peptide vaccine. The receptors originated from a woman in her twenties or thirties with glioma. Some clones in this sample may be carry-over from other donors' samples.

Concerning this clone: Within the sample, other DNA sequences also encode this same CDR3. This chain uses TRBV7-9 with TRBJ2-7; D ambiguous. Between the trimmed V and J ends, which lost 7 bases and 3 bases, there was a span of 10 bases. This CDR3 contains 12 residues. Germline assignment: CDR1 SEHNR and CDR2 FQNEAQ (reference sequence). The CDR3 loop reads CASTDRFYEQYF. The DNA of the CDR3 is TGTGCCAGCACAGACCGCTTCTACGAGCAGTACTTC.

The chain carries TRBV5-1 and TRBJ2-3; D is perhaps TRBD1 (6 bases). Germline V lookup: CDR1 SGHRS, CDR2 YFSETQ. Trimming stripped 3 bases from V and 4 bases from J, with 12 bases between. The CDR3 loop spans 14 amino acids. The CDR3 region is CASSSLGAADTQYF. The CDR3 DNA follows: TGCGCCAGCAGCTCCTTGGGGGCGGCAGATACGCAGTATTTT.

This rearrangement joins TRBV7-9 to TRBJ2-5, with unresolved D. CDR1 and CDR2 (germline): SEHNR, FQNEAQ (reference sequence). V gave up 1 base and J gave up 0 bases, with 3 bases separating them. The CDR3 has 13 amino acids. CDR3 nucleotides: TGTGCCAGCAGCTTAGAGTACCAAGAGACCCAGTACTTC. It encodes CASSLEYQETQYF.

J is TRBJ1-4 and V is TRBV4-1, with 7 positions matching TRBD1. The V gene's germline CDR1 is MGHRA and CDR2 YSYEKL. V was clipped by 4 bases and J by 7 bases; unmatched bases: 15. The CDR3 has 17 residues. CDR3 sequence: CASSRVAEVAGGEKLFF. CDR3 nucleotide sequence: TGCGCCAGCAGCCGCGTCGCAGAGGTGGCAGGGGGTGAAAAACTGTTTTTT.

V and J are TRBV6-5 and TRBJ2-1; no reliable D call. V dropped 0 bases and J dropped 9 bases, with 12 bases sitting between them. The CDR3 spans 14 residues. CDR1 is MNHEY, CDR2 SVGAGI, per germline. In nucleotides, the CDR3 is TGTGCCAGCAGTTACTCTGTTGAGAGTAGTGAGCAGTTCTTC. Its translation is CASSYSVESSEQFF.

DNA of the CDR3: TGTGCTAGTGGTGGGTGGGATGGCTACACCTTC. This gives the protein CASGGWDGYTF. V gene TRBV12-5 combines with J gene TRBJ1-2; D not resolved. The V gene lost 5 bases and the J gene lost 6 bases, with 7 bases spanning the gap. The germline CDR1 and CDR2 sequences are LGHNT and FRNRAP. The CDR3 loop spans 11 amino acids.

J is TRBJ2-5 and V is TRBV5-1, with 8 nucleotides matching TRBD1. V shed 3 bases, J shed 3 bases, and the junction held 10 bases outside the gene matches. There are 16 residues in the CDR3. Germline CDR1 is SGHRS and CDR2 is YFSETQ. This CDR3 reads CASSWTAGTGKETQYF. In DNA, the CDR3 is TGCGCCAGCAGCTGGACTGCCGGGACAGGTAAAGAGACCCAGTACTTC.